Listed below are T cell receptor beta chains from one sample, sequenced in a study of T cell responses to AZD1222 COVID-19 vaccine. Libraries were prepared by immunoSEQ multiplex PCR; TCRdb keeps only in-frame clonotypes and omits some of them. The sample carries under 150,000 clones, around 90% recorded once. Sequenced material: peripheral blood, taken 28 days after the second AZD1222 dose. All receptors derive from an adult who received the AZD1222 COVID-19 vaccine. The CDR3 runs from the conserved cysteine through the conserved F or W. Fields, in order: J gene, clone size, D gene, V gene, CDR3 length, CDR3 protein, CDR3 DNA. D genes are given only for firm matches. Rows give clone size only sometimes, using once, few, many, or a class for an expanded clone.

j_call: TRBJ2-5; clone_size: NA; d_call: TRBD2; v_call: TRBV6-6; cdr3_length: 14; cdr3_aa: CASSYLTGGETQYF; cdr3_nt: TGTGCCAGCAGTTACTTGACGGGGGGAGAGACCCAGTACTTC
j_call: TRBJ2-1; clone_size: NA; d_call: NA; v_call: TRBV30; cdr3_length: 15; cdr3_aa: CAWALGSDDYNEQFF; cdr3_nt: TGTGCCTGGGCTCTCGGGTCGGACGACTACAATGAGCAGTTCTTC
j_call: TRBJ2-7; clone_size: NA; d_call: NA; v_call: TRBV5-6; cdr3_length: 13; cdr3_aa: CASSLFVLYEQYF; cdr3_nt: TGTGCCAGCAGCTTGTTTGTGCTTTACGAGCAGTACTTC
j_call: TRBJ2-6; clone_size: few; d_call: NA; v_call: TRBV10-3; cdr3_length: 17; cdr3_aa: CAIRPTDTGSGANVLTF; cdr3_nt: TGTGCCATCAGACCTACCGATACAGGGTCTGGGGCCAACGTCCTGACTTTC
j_call: TRBJ2-7; clone_size: NA; d_call: TRBD1; v_call: TRBV10-3; cdr3_length: 11; cdr3_aa: CAISYRGEQYF; cdr3_nt: TGTGCCATCAGTTACAGGGGCGAGCAGTACTTC
j_call: TRBJ2-1; clone_size: NA; d_call: NA; v_call: TRBV28; cdr3_length: 15; cdr3_aa: CASSLWASSGNEQFF; cdr3_nt: TGTGCCAGCAGTTTATGGGCCTCCTCGGGCAATGAGCAGTTCTTC
j_call: TRBJ1-4; clone_size: NA; d_call: NA; v_call: TRBV19; cdr3_length: 12; cdr3_aa: CASTMAGAKLFF; cdr3_nt: TGTGCCAGTACTATGGCCGGGGCAAAACTGTTTTTT
j_call: TRBJ2-7; clone_size: NA; d_call: NA; v_call: TRBV6-2/TRBV6-3; cdr3_length: 15; cdr3_aa: CASSLRHAGTYEQYF; cdr3_nt: TGTGCCAGCAGTCTAAGACACGCGGGAACCTACGAGCAGTACTTC
j_call: TRBJ2-1; clone_size: NA; d_call: NA; v_call: TRBV30; cdr3_length: 13; cdr3_aa: CAWSRDGYNEQFF; cdr3_nt: TGTGCCTGGAGTCGGGACGGCTACAATGAGCAGTTCTTC
j_call: TRBJ1-2; clone_size: NA; d_call: TRBD1; v_call: TRBV29-1; cdr3_length: 13; cdr3_aa: CSVGDRQGYGYTF; cdr3_nt: TGCAGCGTTGGGGATAGACAGGGCTATGGCTACACCTTC
j_call: TRBJ2-5; clone_size: NA; d_call: NA; v_call: TRBV2; cdr3_length: 11; cdr3_aa: CARTDQETQYF; cdr3_nt: TGTGCGAGGACAGATCAAGAGACCCAGTACTTC
j_call: TRBJ2-2; clone_size: once; d_call: TRBD2; v_call: TRBV28; cdr3_length: 17; cdr3_aa: CASSLGLAGGPPGELFF; cdr3_nt: TGTGCCAGCAGTTTAGGACTAGCGGGAGGGCCTCCCGGGGAGCTGTTTTTT
j_call: TRBJ2-1; clone_size: once; d_call: NA; v_call: TRBV7-7; cdr3_length: 14; cdr3_aa: CASSLRPGAGEQFF; cdr3_nt: TGTGCCAGCAGCTTACGCCCGGGGGCCGGTGAGCAGTTCTTC
j_call: TRBJ2-2; clone_size: NA; d_call: TRBD2; v_call: TRBV9; cdr3_length: 18; cdr3_aa: CASSSRTSGSGHTGELFF; cdr3_nt: TGTGCCAGCAGCAGCCGGACTAGCGGGTCAGGGCACACCGGGGAGCTGTTTTTT
j_call: TRBJ2-6; clone_size: NA; d_call: NA; v_call: TRBV6-2/TRBV6-3; cdr3_length: 17; cdr3_aa: CASSYPGGSSGANVLTF; cdr3_nt: TGTGCCAGCAGTTACCCTGGCGGCAGCTCTGGGGCCAACGTCCTGACTTTC
j_call: TRBJ1-3; clone_size: once; d_call: TRBD1; v_call: TRBV7-2; cdr3_length: 15; cdr3_aa: CASSTTGGDGNTIYF; cdr3_nt: TGTGCCAGCAGCACGACAGGGGGAGATGGAAACACCATATATTTT
j_call: TRBJ1-1; clone_size: NA; d_call: NA; v_call: TRBV30; cdr3_length: 14; cdr3_aa: CAWRIGRDQGRTFF; cdr3_nt: TGTGCCTGGAGGATCGGCAGGGATCAGGGAAGAACTTTCTTT